One T cell receptor (beta chain) is described in this entry. Antigen: not known. This sample was included in a study of beta chain features in type 1 diabetes. Study-level information: Cells sorted and examined across all samples totaled nearly 110,000,000.

The single heparinised draw taken from each donor contained around 110 mL of blood on average. The isolated RNA, all of it, was reverse transcribed, so expressed TCRB transcripts were what got sequenced. The table came from immunoSEQ multiplex PCR; TCRdb's copy has only in-frame clones and leaves some out. The sample records 15,000 to 18,000 clones, around two thirds being singletons. Germline CDR1 and CDR2: KGHSH and LQKENI. Trimming removed 5 bases from V and 4 bases from J, with 15 bases in between. The CDR3 consists of 15 residues. Study conclusions and caveats: Type 1 diabetes patients had moderately but significantly shorter TCRB CDR3s in all four CD4+ subsets. Any HLA type influence on TCRB rearrangement was left unresolved here.

The source is a man aged 30 to 45 with type 1 diabetes. The sample comprised Tregs from blood. V and J are TRBV18 and TRBJ2-1; possible D gene TRBD2, 6 bases. CDR3 bases: TGTGCCAGCTCAACTCCCCGGGAGCCTTACAATGAGCAGTTCTTC. It translates to CASSTPREPYNEQFF.